This is a list of T cell receptor beta chains from one sample in a study of blood T cell repertoires in COVID-19. TCRdb's copy holds only in-frame clones and misses some; the assay was immunoSEQ multiplex PCR. This repertoire shows some 250,000 clones, more than 85% found once; its top ten account for 8.8%. The sample taken for sequencing was PBMCs or T cells enriched from blood (not recorded which). The receptors stem from a man in his forties who had recovered from COVID-19. The CDR3 runs from the conserved cysteine through the conserved F or W. D genes are given only for firm matches. Size is omitted from some rows. Given values are once, few, many or a class for expanded clones.

DNA	CDR3	D	J	V	size
TGTGCCAGCAGTCTAACCGGGACAGGAACCTACGAGCAGTACTTC	CASSLTGTGTYEQYF	TRBD1	TRBJ2-7	TRBV6-2/TRBV6-3	-
TGTGCCAGCAGCTTAGGAGACAGGGGTTATGAGCAGTTCTTC	CASSLGDRGYEQFF	TRBD1	TRBJ2-1	TRBV7-8	-
TGTGCCAGCAGCAAAGCCTTAGTTCAGGGTCCCCGGGAGCAGTACTTC	CASSKALVQGPREQYF	-	TRBJ2-7	TRBV21-1	-
TGTGCCAGTAGTATAACGCCGGGACAGGGATATGCTGAGCAGTTCTTC	CASSITPGQGYAEQFF	TRBD1	TRBJ2-1	TRBV19	-
TGTGCCAGCTCACCCGACAGAGGGGGCGAGCAGTACTTC	CASSPDRGGEQYF	-	TRBJ2-7	TRBV18	-
TGTGCCAGCAGCCCCCAAGGGGGGGCGGGCTACTACGAGCAGTACTTC	CASSPQGGAGYYEQYF	-	TRBJ2-7	TRBV27	once
TGTGCCAGCAGCTCCCAGGCCGGGACAGGGCGCACAGATACGCAGTATTTT	CASSSQAGTGRTDTQYF	TRBD1	TRBJ2-3	TRBV7-6	-
TGTGCCAGCAGACGGGACAGACGGGGAAACACTGAAGCTTTCTTT	CASRRDRRGNTEAFF	TRBD1	TRBJ1-1	TRBV7-2	-
TGTGCCAGCAGAGAGGGAGGGGACCAAGAGACCCAGTACTTC	CASREGGDQETQYF	TRBD2	TRBJ2-5	TRBV28	-
TGTGCCAGCAGCTTGGGATACAGAGATAGCAATCAGCCCCAGCATTTT	CASSLGYRDSNQPQHF	-	TRBJ1-5	TRBV5-6	once
TGCGCCAGCAGCAAACGGACAGGGGACGAGCAGTACTTC	CASSKRTGDEQYF	TRBD1	TRBJ2-7	TRBV4-1	-
TGTGCCAGCAGCTCGGACAGGGGATACGAGCAGTACTTC	CASSSDRGYEQYF	TRBD1	TRBJ2-7	TRBV7-9	-
TGTGCCATCAGTGAGGACAGGGGGATGAACACTGAAGCTTTCTTT	CAISEDRGMNTEAFF	TRBD1	TRBJ1-1	TRBV10-3	-
TGTGCCAGCAGCGCACAGGGGTACAATCAGCCCCAGCATTTT	CASSAQGYNQPQHF	TRBD1	TRBJ1-5	TRBV9	-
TGCAGTGCTAGTGTCCCAGCGGGAGTTAATGAGCAGTTCTTC	CSASVPAGVNEQFF	TRBD2	TRBJ2-1	TRBV20-1	-
TGTGCCAGCAGAATAGCGGGGGGGACAGATACGCAGTATTTT	CASRIAGGTDTQYF	TRBD2	TRBJ2-3	TRBV6-5	once
TGTGCCACCAGCAGCGAACCCAGGGTCTCTGGAAACACCATATATTTT	CATSSEPRVSGNTIYF	-	TRBJ1-3	TRBV15	-
TGCAGCGTTGTCATCGGCGGCGAGCAGTTCTTC	CSVVIGGEQFF	-	TRBJ2-1	TRBV29-1	-
TGTGCCAGCAGCTTGACAGGGAACTACAATGAGCAGTTCTTC	CASSLTGNYNEQFF	-	TRBJ2-1	TRBV5-4	few
TGTGCCAGCACCCCCGCGGGGTCGCAAAGATACTACGAGCAGTACTTC	CASTPAGSQRYYEQYF	-	TRBJ2-7	TRBV11-2	once
TGTGCCAGCAGTTACGGGCAGGGGGCGAGCAAAAACATTCAGTACTTC	CASSYGQGASKNIQYF	TRBD1	TRBJ2-4	TRBV6-5	-
TGTGCCAGCAGCTCCCGCGTGATAGGGGTGAAAGAGACCCAGTACTTC	CASSSRVIGVKETQYF	-	TRBJ2-5	TRBV11-2	-
TGTGCCAGTATTTGGGGAGGGCCCGCCGGGGAGCTGTTTTTT	CASIWGGPAGELFF	TRBD2	TRBJ2-2	TRBV28	-
TGTGCCATCGCCGCGGGACAGTCCTCCTACAATGAGCAGTTCTTC	CAIAAGQSSYNEQFF	-	TRBJ2-1	TRBV10-3	-
TGTGCCAGCAGCCTGACAGGGGTCGGCCAGCCCCAGCATTTT	CASSLTGVGQPQHF	TRBD1	TRBJ1-5	TRBV9	-
TGTGCCAGCAGCGTTTCCTCAGGGGATGGCTACACCTTC	CASSVSSGDGYTF	-	TRBJ1-2	TRBV9	once
TGCAGCGTTCTGAGCACAGATACGCAGTATTTT	CSVLSTDTQYF	-	TRBJ2-3	TRBV29-1	few